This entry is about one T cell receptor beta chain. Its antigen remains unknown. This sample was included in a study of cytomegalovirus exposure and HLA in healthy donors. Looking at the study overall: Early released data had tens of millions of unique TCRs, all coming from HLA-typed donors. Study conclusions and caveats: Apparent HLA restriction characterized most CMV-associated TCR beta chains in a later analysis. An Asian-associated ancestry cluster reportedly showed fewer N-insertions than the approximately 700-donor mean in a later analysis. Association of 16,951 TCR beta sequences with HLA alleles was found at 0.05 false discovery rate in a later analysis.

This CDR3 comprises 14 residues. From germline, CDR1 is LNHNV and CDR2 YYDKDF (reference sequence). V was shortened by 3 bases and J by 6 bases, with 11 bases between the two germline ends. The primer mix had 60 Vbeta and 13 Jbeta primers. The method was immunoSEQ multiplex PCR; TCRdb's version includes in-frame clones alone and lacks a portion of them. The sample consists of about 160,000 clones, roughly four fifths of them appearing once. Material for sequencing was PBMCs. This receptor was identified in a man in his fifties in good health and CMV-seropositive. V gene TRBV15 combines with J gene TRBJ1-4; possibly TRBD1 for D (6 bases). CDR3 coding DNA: TGTGCCACCAGCAGGGGGGCGAAGGATGAAAAACTGTTTTTT. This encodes CATSRGAKDEKLFF.